A selection of T cell receptor beta chains follows, all from one sample in a study of early T cells in non-severe SARS-CoV-2 infection. Each CDR3 protein gets one entry after TCRdb re-called the 5' RACE reads with MiXCR. The profile shows 70,000 to 90,000 distinct CDR3 sequences, approximately 11% of them singletons. Sequencing was done on a sample of whole blood. The receptors derive from an adult who was a healthcare worker with PCR-confirmed SARS-CoV-2 infection or an uninfected control (not recorded which). Both conserved end residues are part of each CDR3. A D gene is named only where the DNA matches it firmly. Clone size, where shown, is once, few, many, or a class for clones that have expanded.

CDR3,DNA,length,D,V,size,J
CSARRTPLTDTQYF,TGCAGTGCTAGACGGACCCCTCTCACAGATACGCAGTATTTT,14,.,TRBV20-1,.,TRBJ2-3
CSARDKWGFQETQYF,TGCAGTGCTAGAGATAAGTGGGGGTTTCAAGAGACCCAGTACTTC,15,.,TRBV20-1,few,TRBJ2-5
CAWRASGGYNEQFF,TGTGCCTGGAGAGCTAGCGGGGGGTACAATGAGCAGTTCTTC,14,TRBD2,TRBV30,few,TRBJ2-1
CASRSYAADGYTF,TGTGCCAGCAGGAGTTACGCGGCAGATGGCTACACCTTC,13,.,TRBV6-6,.,TRBJ1-2
CTSSLPGSGGAYEQYF,TGCACCAGCAGCCTCCCGGGTAGCGGGGGGGCCTACGAGCAGTACTTC,16,.,TRBV1,few,TRBJ2-7
CASSLAFADRPNYGYTF,TGTGCCAGCAGCTTAGCGTTTGCGGACAGGCCTAACTATGGCTACACCTTC,17,TRBD1,TRBV7-2,many,TRBJ1-2
CASSYSGDRGRSNQPQHF,TGTGCCAGCAGTTACTCAGGGGACAGGGGGCGTAGCAATCAGCCCCAGCATTTT,18,TRBD1,TRBV6-2/TRBV6-3,.,TRBJ1-5
CAWSVSVTMNTEAFF,TGTGCCTGGAGTGTTAGCGTCACCATGAACACTGAAGCTTTCTTT,15,.,TRBV30,.,TRBJ1-1
CASSFGGTQPQHF,TGTGCCAGCAGCTTCGGGGGCACTCAGCCCCAGCATTTT,13,.,TRBV5-4,.,TRBJ1-5
CASSQPGQGTSGANVLTF,TGCGCCAGCAGCCAGCCGGGACAAGGTACTTCTGGGGCCAACGTCCTGACTTTC,18,.,TRBV4-1,.,TRBJ2-6
CASRADSLETQYF,TGTGCCAGCAGGGCAGACAGTCTAGAGACCCAGTACTTC,13,.,TRBV2,.,TRBJ2-5
CASSQGLLGPYNEQFF,TGTGCCAGCAGCCAAGGGCTCCTGGGGCCCTACAATGAGCAGTTCTTC,16,.,TRBV3-1,medium-sized,TRBJ2-1
CASTHRKENYGYTF,TGTGCCAGCACTCACCGGAAGGAAAACTATGGCTACACCTTC,14,.,TRBV6-5,many,TRBJ1-2
CASSSIAGLPISYNEQFF,TGTGCCAGCAGTTCGATAGCGGGGCTGCCGATCTCCTACAATGAGCAGTTCTTC,18,TRBD2,TRBV27,many,TRBJ2-1
CASSLAAGQQYF,TGTGCCAGCAGCTTAGCTGCCGGGCAGCAGTACTTC,12,.,TRBV7-6,few,TRBJ2-7
CASSLMDSNSPLHF,TGTGCCAGCAGCTTAATGGACAGCAATTCACCCCTCCACTTT,14,.,TRBV7-2,many,TRBJ1-6
CASAEGRGANNEQFF,TGTGCCAGTGCCGAGGGTCGGGGGGCCAACAATGAGCAGTTCTTC,15,.,TRBV19,few,TRBJ2-1
CASRQGTGGNNEQFF,TGTGCCAGCAGGCAAGGGACAGGGGGAAACAATGAGCAGTTCTTC,15,TRBD1,TRBV11-3,.,TRBJ2-1
CATSDLREGRETQYF,TGTGCCACCAGTGATTTGCGGGAGGGGAGGGAGACCCAGTACTTC,15,TRBD2,TRBV24-1,many,TRBJ2-5
CAWRGLQGIYNSPLHF,TGTGCCTGGAGAGGGCTACAGGGGATCTATAATTCACCCCTCCACTTT,16,TRBD1,TRBV30,.,TRBJ1-6
CASSTSRNQPQHF,TGTGCCAGTAGTACCAGCCGCAATCAGCCCCAGCATTTT,13,.,TRBV19,.,TRBJ1-5
CASQELPYGYTF,TGTGCCAGTCAGGAGTTACCCTATGGCTACACCTTC,12,.,TRBV12-3/TRBV12-4,many,TRBJ1-2
CASSVDQGHYGYTF,TGTGCCAGCAGCGTAGATCAGGGCCACTATGGCTACACCTTC,14,.,TRBV9,many,TRBJ1-2
CASSASPQETQYF,TGTGCCAGCAGTGCCTCCCCGCAAGAGACCCAGTACTTC,13,.,TRBV6-1,many,TRBJ2-5
CASRDTGPPNQPQHF,TGTGCCAGCAGAGACACCGGGCCCCCCAATCAGCCCCAGCATTTT,15,.,TRBV6-1,few,TRBJ1-5
CASSPGTAGAFF,TGTGCCAGCTCACCAGGGACGGCGGGGGCTTTCTTT,12,.,TRBV18,many,TRBJ1-1
CSAGGTVYSNQPQHF,TGCAGTGCTGGAGGGACAGTCTATAGCAATCAGCCCCAGCATTTT,15,TRBD1,TRBV20-1,many,TRBJ1-5
CASSQSSGANVLTF,TGCGCCAGCAGCCAGAGCTCTGGGGCCAACGTCCTGACTTTC,14,.,TRBV4-3,many,TRBJ2-6
CASGDSTLSGNTIYF,TGTGCCAGCGGAGACAGCACCCTCTCTGGAAACACCATATATTTT,15,.,TRBV6-1,.,TRBJ1-3
CSVDRGHFLVYF,TGCAGCGTAGACAGGGGGCACTTTCTAGTGTATTTT,12,TRBD1,TRBV29-1,.,TRBJ2-3
CASSPTSGGGYEQYF,TGTGCCAGCAGCCCCACCTCGGGCGGGGGTTACGAGCAGTACTTC,15,TRBD2,TRBV9,many,TRBJ2-7
CASTGRSGEQYF,TGTGCCAGCACCGGACGGTCGGGCGAGCAGTACTTC,12,.,TRBV12-3/TRBV12-4,many,TRBJ2-7
CASSLDSPSGNTIYF,TGTGCCAGCAGCTTAGATTCCCCCTCTGGAAACACCATATATTTT,15,.,TRBV11-2,.,TRBJ1-3